This TCR beta chain is drawn from a study of blood T cell repertoires in COVID-19. The wider study: COVID-19 samples from acute and convalescent phases originated in the United States, Italy and Spain. In each case, the material was cDNA or gDNA derived from T cells, B-cell-depleted T cells, or PBMCs.

TCRdb's table, derived via immunoSEQ multiplex PCR, lists solely in-frame clones and lacks some. The sample lists about 65,000 clones, under 95% occurring once. Trimming left V 0 bases short and J 7 bases short, with 16 bases between. This CDR3 has 16 residues. Germline CDR1 is SGHNT and CDR2 is YYREEE (reference sequence). The rearrangement joins TRBV5-4 to TRBJ1-4; weak D call: TRBD1 (5 bases). This clonotype originated in a man aged 55 to 70 with acute or convalescent COVID-19. Sequencing was performed on peripheral blood. CDR3 region: CASSLGTRGTGEKLFF. Here the CDR3 DNA reads TGTGCCAGCAGCTTGGGAACACGGGGGACGGGTGAAAAACTGTTTTTT.